This T cell receptor beta chain was retrieved from a study of blood T cell repertoires in COVID-19. Study as a whole: Acute and convalescent COVID-19 specimens originated in the United States, Italy and Spain. From T cells, B-cell-depleted T cells, or PBMCs came the material, which was cDNA or gDNA.

Authors' methods: Reference gene primer amplification yielded estimated nucleated cell counts. Measured with immunoSEQ multiplex PCR; TCRdb has only the in-frame clones, and not every one. V and J calls and clone size are given by that table; D and trimming were obtained from the DNA. The table has 150,000 to 180,000 clones, 65% to 90% seen once. The sequencing input was peripheral blood. The source is a woman between 50 and 59 years old with acute or convalescent COVID-19.

This CDR3 reads CASSLLGQGTEAFF. Written as DNA, the CDR3 is TGTGCCAGCAGTTTACTGGGGCAGGGCACTGAAGCTTTCTTT. The chain joins TRBV27 to TRBJ1-1; a weak D match, TRBD1 (5 bases). The ends were cut back, 2 bases at V and 4 bases at J, with 11 bases in the middle. This CDR3 has 14 residues. Germline values: CDR1 MNHEY, CDR2 SMNVEV (reference sequence).